Listed below are T cell receptor beta chains from one sample, sequenced in a study of T cell responses to AZD1222 COVID-19 vaccine. The protocol was immunoSEQ multiplex PCR, while the TCRdb copy is restricted to in-frame clones and leaves out a portion. The sample shows more than 85,000 clones, roughly nine tenths of them seen only once. The sample here was peripheral blood, taken on day 0 of AZD1222 vaccination. The source of these receptors is an adult in good health. Both conserved end residues are part of each CDR3. Fields, in order: V gene, D gene, J gene, CDR3 length, clone size, CDR3 DNA, CDR3 protein. The D gene is left open where the match is weak. Clone size appears in some rows only: once, few, many, or a class for an expanded clone.

V: TRBV7-9; D: NA; J: TRBJ1-1; length: 14; size: NA; DNA: TGTGCCAGCAGCTTCACTGCACAAGGAACTGAAGCTTTCTTT; CDR3: CASSFTAQGTEAFF
V: TRBV3-1/TRBV3-2; D: TRBD1; J: TRBJ1-3; length: 13; size: NA; DNA: TGTGCCAGCGGACAGGGATTTGGAAACACCATATATTTT; CDR3: CASGQGFGNTIYF
V: TRBV18; D: TRBD1; J: TRBJ1-1; length: 13; size: NA; DNA: TGTGCCAGCTCAAGACAGGGCAGCACTGAAGCTTTCTTT; CDR3: CASSRQGSTEAFF
V: TRBV6-5; D: TRBD2; J: TRBJ2-1; length: 14; size: NA; DNA: TGTGCCACGAGGGCTAGCGGAATGGGAAATGAGCAGTTCTTC; CDR3: CATRASGMGNEQFF
V: TRBV28; D: NA; J: TRBJ1-2; length: 12; size: once; DNA: TGTGCCAGCAGCCCGGTGGACTATGGCTACACCTTC; CDR3: CASSPVDYGYTF
V: TRBV30; D: NA; J: TRBJ2-1; length: 12; size: NA; DNA: TGTGCCTGGAGTGACAGGGCTGGTGAGCAGTTCTTC; CDR3: CAWSDRAGEQFF
V: TRBV10-3; D: NA; J: TRBJ1-2; length: 14; size: NA; DNA: TGTGCCATCAGTGGCGGGGGAGAGATGTATGGCTACACCTTC; CDR3: CAISGGGEMYGYTF
V: TRBV9; D: NA; J: TRBJ1-3; length: 13; size: NA; DNA: TGTGCCAGCAGCGTAGTTGTTGGAAACACCATATATTTT; CDR3: CASSVVVGNTIYF
V: TRBV5-6; D: NA; J: TRBJ2-3; length: 12; size: NA; DNA: TGTGCCAGCAGCTTAGAGGGCCCTACGCAGTATTTT; CDR3: CASSLEGPTQYF
V: TRBV7-2; D: NA; J: TRBJ2-7; length: 15; size: NA; DNA: TGTGCCAGCAGCTCGACCTACGGGGTCTCCTACGAGCAGTACTTC; CDR3: CASSSTYGVSYEQYF
V: TRBV27; D: NA; J: TRBJ2-3; length: 15; size: NA; DNA: TGTGCCAGCAGTTTATTTGCCGGAGGCACAGATACGCAGTATTTT; CDR3: CASSLFAGGTDTQYF
V: TRBV27; D: TRBD1; J: TRBJ1-1; length: 14; size: NA; DNA: TGTGCCAGCAGTTTATTGGGACAGGGCACTGAAGCTTTCTTT; CDR3: CASSLLGQGTEAFF
V: TRBV6-5; D: TRBD2; J: TRBJ2-5; length: 16; size: NA; DNA: TGTGCCAGCAGTTACTCCGGCGGGGGGCTCCAAGAGACCCAGTACTTC; CDR3: CASSYSGGGLQETQYF
V: TRBV19; D: TRBD2; J: TRBJ2-7; length: 14; size: NA; DNA: TGTGCCAGTAGTATTTTGGGGACTAGCGGCGAGCAGTACTTC; CDR3: CASSILGTSGEQYF
V: TRBV10-3; D: NA; J: TRBJ1-5; length: 16; size: NA; DNA: TGTGCCATCAGTGAGTCGTGGGGAGAAGGCAATCAGCCCCAGCATTTT; CDR3: CAISESWGEGNQPQHF
V: TRBV30; D: TRBD1; J: TRBJ1-1; length: 13; size: NA; DNA: TGTGCCTGGAGTCACCACAGGGGCACTGAAGCTTTCTTT; CDR3: CAWSHHRGTEAFF
V: TRBV5-1; D: TRBD1; J: TRBJ2-3; length: 15; size: NA; DNA: TGCGCCAGCAGCTTGGATAGGACAGGGGTGGATACGCAGTATTTT; CDR3: CASSLDRTGVDTQYF
V: TRBV12-3/TRBV12-4; D: NA; J: TRBJ1-6; length: 12; size: NA; DNA: TGTGCCAGCAGTCGTCCGTTTAATACCCTCCACTTT; CDR3: CASSRPFNTLHF
V: TRBV4-3; D: TRBD1; J: TRBJ1-2; length: 14; size: NA; DNA: TGCGCCAGCAGCCAAGATCTATGGGACAGGGGCTACACCTTC; CDR3: CASSQDLWDRGYTF
V: TRBV6-5; D: NA; J: TRBJ1-1; length: 15; size: NA; DNA: TGTGCCAGCAGTTACTCTAGAATGGATAACGCTGAAGCTTTCTTT; CDR3: CASSYSRMDNAEAFF